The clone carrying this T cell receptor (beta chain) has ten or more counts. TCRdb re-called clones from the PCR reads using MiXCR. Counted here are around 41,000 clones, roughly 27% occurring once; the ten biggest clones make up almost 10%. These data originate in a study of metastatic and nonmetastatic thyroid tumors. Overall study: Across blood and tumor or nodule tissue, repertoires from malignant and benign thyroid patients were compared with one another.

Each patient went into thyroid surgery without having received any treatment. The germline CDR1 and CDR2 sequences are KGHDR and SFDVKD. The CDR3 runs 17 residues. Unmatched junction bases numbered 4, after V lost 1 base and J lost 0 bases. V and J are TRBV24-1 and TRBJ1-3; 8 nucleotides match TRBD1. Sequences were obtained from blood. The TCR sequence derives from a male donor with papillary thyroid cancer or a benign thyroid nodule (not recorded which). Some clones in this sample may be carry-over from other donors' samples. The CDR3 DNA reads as TGTGCCACCAGTGATTTAGGGGACAGGCACTCTGGAAACACCATATATTTT. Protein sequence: CATSDLGDRHSGNTIYF.